This entry lists 9 T cell receptor beta chains sequenced from one sample in a study of Graves' ophthalmopathy and Graves' hyperthyroidism. Scientists amplified the TCR beta CDR3 regions from RNA transcripts. First-round RT-PCR relied on HTBI primers, and a second-round multiplex PCR came next. TCRdb reprocessed the multiplex PCR reads via MiXCR and lists one record per CDR3 protein. The sample consists of roughly 51,000 distinct CDR3 sequences, around 48% of them appearing once. The sequencing input was peripheral blood. These receptors originate from an adult man with Graves' ophthalmopathy.

The J gene is TRBJ2-1, the V gene TRBV20-1; 10 nucleotides agree with TRBD2. Germline V gives CDR1 DFQATT, CDR2 SNEGSKA (reference sequence). V was pared by 6 bases and J by 9 bases, with 11 bases of the junction left unmatched. This CDR3 comprises 14 residues. In DNA, the CDR3 is TGCAGTGCCCCTCGACTAGCGGGCCACCCTGAGCAGTTCTTC. Its protein product is CSAPRLAGHPEQFF.

This clonotype appeared many times. CDR3 in amino acids: CASSLRGGTDTQYF. CDR3 in DNA: TGCGCCAGCAGCTTGAGGGGGGGCACAGATACGCAGTATTTT. The V call is TRBV5-1, the J call TRBJ2-3, with D perhaps assigned TRBD1 or TRBD2 (6 bases each). This CDR3 region has 14 residues. Per the germline V gene, CDR1 is SGHRS and CDR2 is YFSETQ. Trimming pared 1 base from V and 1 base from J, leaving 7 bases between.

Ten or more counts support this clonotype. A read error may explain this, as a much larger clone is one base away. V is TRBV10-3 and J is TRBJ2-7; perhaps TRBD1 as D (5 bases). Germline V CDR1 and CDR2: ENHRY, SYGVKD. There are 13 residues in the CDR3. Trimming pared 8 bases from V and 1 base from J, leaving 12 bases between. CDR3 coding DNA: TGTGCCATCGGTGGAGACAGATCCTACGAGCAGTACTTC. Residues: CAIGGDRSYEQYF.

Regarding this clonotype: Possible read error: a much larger clone is one base away. This chain joins TRBV3-1 and TRBJ2-2; D possibly corresponds to TRBD1 (6 bases). The CDR3 runs to 15 residues. V lost 4 bases and J lost 6, with 15 bases in between. Germline loops: CDR1 LGHDT, CDR2 YNNKEL (reference sequence). For the CDR3, the DNA is TGTGCCAGCAGCCGAAAAGGGGGTGGATCCGGGGAGCTGTTTTTT. It encodes CASSRKGGGSGELFF.

The genes are TRBV7-3 and TRBJ2-3; possibly TRBD2 for D (6 bases). The germline V and J ends were trimmed by 4 bases and 2 bases, with 13 bases remaining between them. Germline lookup yields CDR1 SGHTA and CDR2 FQGTGA. The CDR3 consists of 15 residues. The CDR3 sequence: CASSSPGDLTDTQYF. The CDR3 nucleotides read TGTGCCAGCAGCTCCCCGGGGGACCTCACAGATACGCAGTATTTT.

This clonotype is a singleton in its sample. Lacking the conserved final phenylalanine or tryptophan, this CDR3 likely reflects a read error. The limits of the CDR3 on the DNA are not certain, so only TCRdb's listed CDR3 is given. This chain's CDR3 is CASSYSQGIGNT. The chain is built from TRBV6-5 and TRBJ1-3; TRBD1 is taken as the D call from the table, unchecked against the DNA. Inclusive of both ends, the CDR3 amounts to 12 amino acids. The germline CDR1 and CDR2 sequences are MNHEY and SVGAGI.

This chain uses TRBV9 with TRBJ2-1; D is possibly TRBD2 (5 bases). From germline, CDR1 is SGDLS and CDR2 YYNGEE. There are 17 residues in the CDR3. Trimming shortened V by 3 bases and J by 0 bases, and 16 bases separated the two germline ends. CDR3 protein: CASSALEAGPSYNEQFF. In DNA form, the CDR3 reads TGTGCCAGCAGCGCTCTAGAGGCGGGCCCCTCCTACAATGAGCAGTTCTTC.

The V and J genes are TRBV20-1 and TRBJ1-1, with a tentative D call TRBD1 (5 bases). The germline gives CDR1 DFQATT, CDR2 SNEGSKA (reference sequence). Trimming shortened V by 0 bases and J by 0 bases, and 17 bases separated the two germline ends. The CDR3 runs 17 residues. CDR3 residues: CSARDLGQGGMNTEAFF. CDR3 in DNA: TGCAGTGCTAGAGATCTTGGGCAGGGAGGGATGAACACTGAAGCTTTCTTT.

This clonotype has a count of ten or more. The V call is TRBV12-3 or TRBV12-4, the J call TRBJ2-7; D perhaps matches TRBD1 (6 bases). CDR3 length: 14 residues. The ends were cut back, 0 bases at V and 2 bases at J, with 8 bases in the middle. The CDR3 nucleotides read TGTGCCAGCAGTTTAGCGGGGGCGGCCTACGAGCAGTACTTC. Protein: CASSLAGAAYEQYF.